The rows below give T cell receptor beta chains drawn from one sample of a study of blood T cell repertoires in COVID-19. Profiled with immunoSEQ multiplex PCR; TCRdb holds only in-frame clones, not every one. The table has over 200,000 clones, about 84% seen once. Sequencing was performed on peripheral blood. These receptors were taken from a woman of 80 years or more with acute or convalescent COVID-19. CDR3s include the opening cysteine and the closing phenylalanine or tryptophan. D genes are given only for firm matches. Rows may omit the clone size; those that give it use once, few, many or a size class.

D: -; size: -; V: TRBV6-4; J: TRBJ1-1; CDR3: CASSDSYRSMNTEAFF; DNA: TGTGCCAGCAGTGACTCATACAGGAGTATGAACACTGAAGCTTTCTTT
D: -; size: -; V: TRBV2; J: TRBJ1-5; CDR3: CASSDRAVNQPQHF; DNA: TGTGCCAGCAGTGACAGGGCTGTCAACCAGCCCCAGCATTTT
D: TRBD1; size: -; V: TRBV5-1; J: TRBJ2-7; CDR3: CASSFGTGDFYEQYF; DNA: TGCGCCAGCAGCTTTGGGACAGGGGATTTTTACGAGCAGTACTTC
D: TRBD1; size: -; V: TRBV10-3; J: TRBJ1-3; CDR3: CAISVRDRVNTIYF; DNA: TGTGCCATCAGTGTCCGGGACAGGGTAAACACCATATATTTT
D: TRBD1; size: -; V: TRBV6-5; J: TRBJ1-5; CDR3: CASRARTGSNQPQHF; DNA: TGTGCCAGCAGAGCGAGGACAGGGAGCAATCAGCCCCAGCATTTT
D: TRBD2; size: -; V: TRBV10-1; J: TRBJ2-5; CDR3: CASSLAGGEETQYF; DNA: TGCGCCAGCAGTTTAGCGGGAGGGGAAGAGACCCAGTACTTC
D: -; size: few; V: TRBV15; J: TRBJ1-2; CDR3: CATSRDPGLNYGYTF; DNA: TGTGCCACCAGCAGAGATCCAGGCCTAAACTATGGCTACACCTTC
D: -; size: once; V: TRBV6-1; J: TRBJ2-6; CDR3: CASSEGEGVAGANVLTF; DNA: TGTGCCAGCAGTGAAGGCGAGGGGGTGGCTGGGGCCAACGTCCTGACTTTC
D: -; size: -; V: TRBV6-6; J: TRBJ2-5; CDR3: CASSYSYSQETQYF; DNA: TGTGCCAGCAGTTACTCTTACAGTCAAGAGACCCAGTACTTC
D: -; size: -; V: TRBV5-1; J: TRBJ1-4; CDR3: CASSLTGVDEKLFF; DNA: TGCGCCAGCAGCTTGACGGGGGTAGACGAAAAACTGTTTTTT
D: -; size: few; V: TRBV6-5; J: TRBJ2-5; CDR3: CASSYQARETQYF; DNA: TGTGCCAGCAGTTACCAGGCGCGAGAGACCCAGTACTTC
D: TRBD1; size: -; V: TRBV4-1; J: TRBJ1-4; CDR3: CASSRTGTTNEKLFF; DNA: TGCGCCAGCAGCCGGACAGGGACAACTAATGAAAAACTGTTTTTT
D: TRBD2; size: -; V: TRBV9; J: TRBJ2-5; CDR3: CASSPGGGRLETQYF; DNA: TGTGCCAGCAGCCCGGGCGGCGGGAGATTGGAGACCCAGTACTTC
D: -; size: -; V: TRBV7-7; J: TRBJ2-1; CDR3: CASTLSGCSYNEQFF; DNA: TGTGCCAGCACCCTTAGCGGATGCTCCTACAATGAGCAGTTCTTC
D: TRBD1; size: -; V: TRBV3-1/TRBV3-2; J: TRBJ1-2; CDR3: CASSQVRVTGNYGYTF; DNA: TGTGCCAGCAGCCAAGTTCGCGTGACAGGGAACTATGGCTACACCTTC
D: -; size: few; V: TRBV4-2; J: TRBJ1-3; CDR3: CASRQSEGGASSGNTIYF; DNA: TGTGCCAGCAGGCAATCCGAAGGGGGTGCCTCCTCTGGAAACACCATATATTTT
D: -; size: -; V: TRBV3-1/TRBV3-2; J: TRBJ1-6; CDR3: CASSPDTNSPLHF; DNA: TGTGCCAGCAGCCCGGACACTAATTCACCCCTCCACTTT
D: -; size: -; V: TRBV2; J: TRBJ2-1; CDR3: CASSPLAGGNEQFF; DNA: TGTGCCAGCAGTCCACTAGCTGGGGGCAATGAGCAGTTCTTC
D: -; size: -; V: TRBV7-9; J: TRBJ1-1; CDR3: CASSLGAGGWTEAFF; DNA: TGTGCCAGCAGCCTAGGAGCGGGGGGTTGGACTGAAGCTTTCTTT
D: TRBD1; size: few; V: TRBV7-8; J: TRBJ1-5; CDR3: CASSLTGGNQPQHF; DNA: TGTGCCAGCAGCCTTACAGGGGGCAATCAGCCCCAGCATTTT